Sequencing of this TCR beta chain was carried out in a study of T cell responses to AZD1222 COVID-19 vaccine. This clone turned up a few times. The data were produced by immunoSEQ multiplex PCR, yet TCRdb's version contains in-frame clones alone and is incomplete. Among around 180,000 clones, about nine tenths were seen once, and the ten largest hold less than 3%. J was trimmed by 1 base and V by 4 bases; bases with no gene match: 4. The CDR3 has 15 residues. The germline V gene encodes CDR1 SGHRS and CDR2 YFSETQ. The chain recombines TRBV5-1 with TRBJ1-2; TRBD1 aligns across 10 bases. The TCR originated in an adult in good health. The sequencing used peripheral blood, collected on day 0 of AZD1222 vaccination. CDR3 DNA sequence: TGCGCCAGCAGCCCTGGGGACAGGGGTAACTATGGCTACACCTTC. It yields the protein CASSPGDRGNYGYTF.